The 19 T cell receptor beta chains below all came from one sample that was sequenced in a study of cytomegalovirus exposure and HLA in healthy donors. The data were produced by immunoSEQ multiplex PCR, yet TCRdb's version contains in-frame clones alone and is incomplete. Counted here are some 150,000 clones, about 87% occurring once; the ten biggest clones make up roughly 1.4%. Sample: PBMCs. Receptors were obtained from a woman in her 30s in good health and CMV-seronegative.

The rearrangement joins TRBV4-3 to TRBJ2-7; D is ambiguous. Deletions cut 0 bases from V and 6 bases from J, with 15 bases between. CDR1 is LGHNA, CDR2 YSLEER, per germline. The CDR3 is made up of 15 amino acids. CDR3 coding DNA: TGCGCCAGCAGCCAAGATCGAGGTTCGTCGGGCGAGCAGTACTTC. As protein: CASSQDRGSSGEQYF.

The CDR3 sequence is CSARGGWGAFF. CDR3 DNA sequence: TGCAGCGCCCGAGGGGGATGGGGAGCTTTCTTT. The chain uses TRBV29-1 and TRBJ1-1, with D maybe TRBD1 (6 bases). Germline values: CDR1 SQVTM, CDR2 ANQGSEA. The CDR3 sequence is 11 residues long. V lost 7 bases and J lost 10, with 16 bases in between.

CDR3 bases: TGTGCTAGTGGTTCCACCGGGATAATCACCGGGGAGCTGTTTTTT. Translating gives CASGSTGIITGELFF. The rearrangement joins TRBV12-5 to TRBJ2-2; perhaps TRBD2 as D (5 bases). Germline CDR1 reads LGHNT; CDR2 reads FRNRAP. The CDR3 consists of 15 residues. V shed 4 bases and J shed 4 bases, with 13 bases lying between them.

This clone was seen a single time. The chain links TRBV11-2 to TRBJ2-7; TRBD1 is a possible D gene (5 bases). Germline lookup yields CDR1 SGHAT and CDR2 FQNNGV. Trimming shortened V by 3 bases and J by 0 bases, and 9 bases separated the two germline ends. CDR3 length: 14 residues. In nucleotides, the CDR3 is TGTGCCAGCAGCTTTCAGGGATTCTCCTACGAGCAGTACTTC. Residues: CASSFQGFSYEQYF.

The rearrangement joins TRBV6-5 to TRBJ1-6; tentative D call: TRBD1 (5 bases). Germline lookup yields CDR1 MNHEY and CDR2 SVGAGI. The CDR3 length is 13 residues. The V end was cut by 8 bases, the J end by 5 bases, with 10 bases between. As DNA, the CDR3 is TGTGCCAGCGGGGGGGATGATAATTCACCCCTCCACTTT. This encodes CASGGDDNSPLHF.

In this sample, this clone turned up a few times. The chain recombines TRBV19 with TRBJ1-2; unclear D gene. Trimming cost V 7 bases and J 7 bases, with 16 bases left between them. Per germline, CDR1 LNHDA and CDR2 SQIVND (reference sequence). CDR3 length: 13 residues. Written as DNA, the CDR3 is TGTGCCAGTATTGACTCGCGGGGTGGTGGCTACACCTTC. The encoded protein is CASIDSRGGGYTF.

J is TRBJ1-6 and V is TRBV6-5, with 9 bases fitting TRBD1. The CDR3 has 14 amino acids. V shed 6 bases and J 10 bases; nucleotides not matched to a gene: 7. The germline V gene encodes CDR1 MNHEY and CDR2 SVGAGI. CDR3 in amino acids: CASRGTGKWSPLHF. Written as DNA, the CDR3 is TGTGCCAGCAGGGGGACAGGGAAGTGGTCACCCCTCCACTTT.

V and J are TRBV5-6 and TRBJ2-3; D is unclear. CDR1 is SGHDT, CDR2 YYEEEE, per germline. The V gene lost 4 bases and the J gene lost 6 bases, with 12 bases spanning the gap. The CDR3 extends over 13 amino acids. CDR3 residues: CASSQLWADTQYF. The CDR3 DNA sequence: TGTGCCAGCAGCCAGCTCTGGGCTGATACGCAGTATTTT.

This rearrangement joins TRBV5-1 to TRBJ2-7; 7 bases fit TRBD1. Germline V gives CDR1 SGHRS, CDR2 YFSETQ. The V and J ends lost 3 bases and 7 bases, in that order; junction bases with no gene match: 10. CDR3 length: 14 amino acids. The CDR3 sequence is CASSYSTGSREQYF. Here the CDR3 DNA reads TGCGCCAGCAGCTATTCGACAGGGTCGAGGGAGCAGTACTTC.

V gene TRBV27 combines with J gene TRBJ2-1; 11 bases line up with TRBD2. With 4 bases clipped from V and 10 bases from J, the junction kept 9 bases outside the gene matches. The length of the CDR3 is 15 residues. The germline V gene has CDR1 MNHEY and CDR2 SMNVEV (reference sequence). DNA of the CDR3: TGTGCCAGCAGTTCACTAGCGGGGGCCTTGATGGAGCAGTTCTTC. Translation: CASSSLAGALMEQFF.

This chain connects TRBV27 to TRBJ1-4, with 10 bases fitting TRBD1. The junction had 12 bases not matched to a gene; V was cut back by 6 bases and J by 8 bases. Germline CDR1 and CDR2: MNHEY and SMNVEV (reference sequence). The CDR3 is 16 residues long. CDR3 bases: TGTGCCAGCAGGGGACAGGGGCCGCGGCTAGGGGAAAAACTGTTTTTT. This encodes CASRGQGPRLGEKLFF. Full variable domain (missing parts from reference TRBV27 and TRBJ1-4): EAQVTQNPRYLITVTGKKLTVTCSQNMNHEYMSWYRQDPGLGLRQIYYSMNVEVTDKGDVPEGYKVSRKEKRNFPLILESPSPNQTSLYFCASRGQGPRLGEKLFFGSGTQLSVL.

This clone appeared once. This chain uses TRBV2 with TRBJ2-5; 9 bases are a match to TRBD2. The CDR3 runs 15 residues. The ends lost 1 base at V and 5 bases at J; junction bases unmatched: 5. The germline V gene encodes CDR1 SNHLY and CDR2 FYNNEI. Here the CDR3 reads CASSEGGGALETQYF. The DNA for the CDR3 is TGTGCCAGCAGTGAAGGCGGGGGGGCCCTGGAGACCCAGTACTTC.

CDR3 sequence (DNA): TGTGCCAGCAGTTACTACCCGGGACAGAACTATGGCTACACCTTC. Translating gives CASSYYPGQNYGYTF. The chain recombines TRBV6-5 with TRBJ1-2; 7 positions agree with TRBD1. V gave up 1 base and J gave up 2 bases; unmatched junction bases: 4. Germline loops: CDR1 MNHEY, CDR2 SVGAGI. The CDR3 length is 15 residues.

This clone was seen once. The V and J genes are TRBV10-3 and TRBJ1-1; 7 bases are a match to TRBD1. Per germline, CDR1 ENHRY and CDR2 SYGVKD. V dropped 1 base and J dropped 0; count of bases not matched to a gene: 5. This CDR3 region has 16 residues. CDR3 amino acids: CAISELPGQMNTEAFF. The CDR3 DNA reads TGTGCCATCAGTGAGTTGCCGGGACAGATGAACACTGAAGCTTTCTTT.

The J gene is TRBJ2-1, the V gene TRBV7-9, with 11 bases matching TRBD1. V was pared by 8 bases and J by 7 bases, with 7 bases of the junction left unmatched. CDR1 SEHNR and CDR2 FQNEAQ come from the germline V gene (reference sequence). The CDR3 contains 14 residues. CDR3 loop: CASRGQGAGNEQFF. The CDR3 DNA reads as TGTGCCAGCCGCGGACAGGGGGCTGGGAATGAGCAGTTCTTC.

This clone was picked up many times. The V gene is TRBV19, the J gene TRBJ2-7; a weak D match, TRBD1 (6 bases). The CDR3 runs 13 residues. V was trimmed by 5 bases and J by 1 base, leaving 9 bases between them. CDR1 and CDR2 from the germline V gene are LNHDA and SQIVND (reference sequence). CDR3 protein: CASSDRGSYEQYF. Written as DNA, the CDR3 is TGTGCCAGTAGTGATAGGGGGTCCTACGAGCAGTACTTC.

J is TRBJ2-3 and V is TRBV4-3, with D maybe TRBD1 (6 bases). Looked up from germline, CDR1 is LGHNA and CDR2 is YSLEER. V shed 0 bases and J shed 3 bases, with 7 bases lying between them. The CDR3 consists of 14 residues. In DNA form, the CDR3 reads TGCGCCAGCAGCCAAGACCAGGGGACAGATACGCAGTATTTT. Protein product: CASSQDQGTDTQYF.

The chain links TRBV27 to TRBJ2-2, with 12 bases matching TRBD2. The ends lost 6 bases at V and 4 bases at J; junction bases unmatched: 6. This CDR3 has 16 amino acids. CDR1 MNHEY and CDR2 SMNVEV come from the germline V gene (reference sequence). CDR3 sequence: CASSGLAGFPTGELFF. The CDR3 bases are TGTGCCAGCAGCGGACTAGCGGGGTTCCCCACCGGGGAGCTGTTTTTT.

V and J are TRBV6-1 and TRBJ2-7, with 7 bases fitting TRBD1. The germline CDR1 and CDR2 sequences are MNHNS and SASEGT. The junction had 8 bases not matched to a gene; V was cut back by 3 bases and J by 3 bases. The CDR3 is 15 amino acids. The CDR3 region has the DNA TGTGCCAGCAGTGAGGCCTGGGACAGTGGCTACGAGCAGTACTTC. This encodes CASSEAWDSGYEQYF.